One T cell receptor beta chain is described in this entry. Its antigen is not identified. These data come from a study of long-term antiretroviral therapy in people with HIV. Two or more post-ART PBMC samples, plus at least one pre-ART sample, were available for each donor. Each participant with HIV received care in the United States. Study results and caveats: HIV repertoires covered narrower CDR3 length ranges than controls did. From the mid-2000s to the late 2010s, blood was obtained, possibly while participants received older ART regimens.

There are 15 residues in the CDR3. CDR1 and CDR2 from the germline V gene are SNHLY and FYNNEI. V lost 4 bases to trimming and J lost 6 bases; unmatched junction nucleotides: 8. An immunoSEQ assay, version v3.0, was performed at survey level. Sequencing was performed with immunoSEQ multiplex PCR; in TCRdb, only in-frame clones are kept and a portion is missing. Among 15,000 to 20,000 clones listed, around nine tenths were seen once. Material: unsorted PBMCs, obtained 0.3 years after starting antiretroviral therapy. The receptor comes from a man in his 60s with HIV. The chain carries TRBV2 and TRBJ2-2, with 7 bases that match TRBD2. For the CDR3, the DNA is TGTGCCAGCAGTGTGTTGGGAGGGCCCCCCGGGGAGCTGTTTTTT. The encoded protein is CASSVLGGPPGELFF.